This T cell receptor beta chain appears in the sequencing data of a study of T-cell reconstitution after alpha-beta-depleted transplantation in children. Study-level points and caveats: Newly produced T cells mostly accounted for T-cell counts and diversity one year post-transplant. Where alpha-beta T cells came from about two months after transplant was reportedly several hundred expanded graft clones.

The TCRbeta library incorporated unique molecular identifiers. TCRdb reprocessed the PCR reads via MiXCR and lists one record per CDR3 protein. The sample has approximately 500,000 distinct CDR3 sequences, 10% seen once. Deletions cut 8 bases from V and 2 bases from J, with 23 bases between. The CDR3 runs to 17 residues. This clonotype was detected ten times or more. Its antigen remains unknown. This TCR came from a child aged 2 to 9 with inherited bone marrow failure, due to receive a stem cell transplant. The sample consisted of PBMCs, taken before TCRalphabeta/CD19-depleted stem cell transplant. V usage is TRBV12-3 or TRBV12-4 and J usage is TRBJ2-3; D possibly corresponds to TRBD2 (6 bases). The CDR3 nucleotides are TGTGCCAGCGGCGGCGGGCTAGCGCCTATACACACAGATACGCAGTATTTT. It yields the protein CASGGGLAPIHTDTQYF.